This is a list of T cell receptor beta chains from one sample in a study of CD8+ T cells in alopecia areata. Here immunoSEQ multiplex PCR was the method, and the copy in TCRdb shows in-frame clones only, minus some. Of about 150,000 clones in the sample, nearly 55% were seen once. The material was CD8+ T cells sorted from blood, obtained at week 4, from a patient treated with tofacitinib. These receptors were taken from a human donor with alopecia areata. CDR3s include the opening cysteine and the closing phenylalanine or tryptophan. D genes are given only for firm matches. Size tells how often a clone was seen (once, few, many) or the class of an expanded clone, and some rows leave it out.

TRBD1	18	once	TRBJ2-1	TRBV5-1	TGCGCCAGCAGCCGGGACGGGACAGGGTACGGCTCCTACAATGAGCAGTTCTTC	CASSRDGTGYGSYNEQFF
TRBD1	14	few	TRBJ2-1	TRBV6-5	TGTGCCAGCAGTTTGGGACAGTCCTACAATGAGCAGTTCTTC	CASSLGQSYNEQFF
.	12	few	TRBJ2-1	TRBV2	TGTACCACCTCGGGTTACCTCAATGAGCAGTTCTTC	CTTSGYLNEQFF
.	14	few	TRBJ2-5	TRBV7-2	TGTGCCAGCAGCCGACCCCCCCTAGTGAAGACCCAGTACTTC	CASSRPPLVKTQYF
.	15	.	TRBJ1-4	TRBV5-1	TGCGCCAGCAGCACCCGGGACGGGTTAAATGAAAAACTGTTTTTT	CASSTRDGLNEKLFF
.	11	few	TRBJ1-1	TRBV29-1	TGCAGCGTTGAAGTAGACACTGAAGCTTTCTTT	CSVEVDTEAFF
TRBD1	15	.	TRBJ2-7	TRBV25-1	TGTGCCAGTTCCCTGGGACAGAGCTTCCCCTACGAGCAGTACTTC	CASSLGQSFPYEQYF
.	11	.	TRBJ2-3	TRBV30	TGTGCCTGGATTGGCACAGATACGCAGTATTTT	CAWIGTDTQYF
.	11	few	TRBJ2-7	TRBV29-1	TGCAGCGTCGCCGGGGAGAACGGGCAGTACTTC	CSVAGENGQYF
.	12	.	TRBJ2-7	TRBV5-1	TGCGCCAGCAGCTTGTACCCCGGCGAGCAGTACTTC	CASSLYPGEQYF
TRBD2	15	.	TRBJ2-7	TRBV13	TGTGCCAGCAGTTACTCTAGCGGGGGGGCCTACGAGCAGTACTTC	CASSYSSGGAYEQYF
TRBD1	14	.	TRBJ2-7	TRBV5-6	TGTGCCAGCAGCTTCGGGACAGGGGGCGACGAGCAGTACTTC	CASSFGTGGDEQYF
.	15	few	TRBJ2-2	TRBV13	TGTGCCAGCAGCCCCTGGACAGGAGGGACCGGGGAGCTGTTTTTT	CASSPWTGGTGELFF
.	17	.	TRBJ2-1	TRBV5-1	TGCGCCAGCAGCTGGTGCTCCAGGGTATGCGGCAAGGTAGGGCAGTTCTTC	CASSWCSRVCGKVGQFF
.	14	few	TRBJ2-2	TRBV2	TGTGCCAGCAGTGAAGGAGGCGGCACCGGGGAGCTGTTTTTT	CASSEGGGTGELFF
.	14	few	TRBJ2-5	TRBV4-1	TGCGCCAGCAGCCAAGATCAAATTTGGGAGACCCAGTACTTC	CASSQDQIWETQYF
TRBD2	15	.	TRBJ2-1	TRBV27	TGTGCCAGCAGCCTTCGGGGAGCGGGGGGAAATGAGCAGTTCTTC	CASSLRGAGGNEQFF
.	11	few	TRBJ2-1	TRBV29-1	TGCAGCGTAAAGGGTAGAAATGAGCAGTTCTTC	CSVKGRNEQFF
.	13	.	TRBJ1-1	TRBV18	TGTGCCAGCTCACCACTCCGGACTACTGAAGCTTTCTTT	CASSPLRTTEAFF
.	14	.	TRBJ1-5	TRBV30	TGTGCCTGGAGTGTTGGGGGGACGGGGCAGCCCCAGCATTTT	CAWSVGGTGQPQHF
TRBD1	13	.	TRBJ2-3	TRBV27	TGTGCCAGCAACGACAGGGATCCAGATACGCAGTATTTT	CASNDRDPDTQYF
.	12	.	TRBJ2-5	TRBV13	TGTGCCAGCAGCCCTTCCGGCCGGGCCCAGTACTTC	CASSPSGRAQYF
.	17	.	TRBJ2-1	TRBV5-1	TGCGCCAGCAGCTTGTCCACATACGGGGGTTCCTACAATGAGCAGTTCTTC	CASSLSTYGGSYNEQFF
TRBD1	12	.	TRBJ2-7	TRBV6-6	TGTGCCTCCGTTGGGGACAGGGACGAGCAGTACTTC	CASVGDRDEQYF
TRBD1	16	few	TRBJ1-5	TRBV27	TGTGCCAGCAGTCCCTCGACAGGGGGAGGCAATCAGCCCCAGCATTTT	CASSPSTGGGNQPQHF
TRBD1	13	.	TRBJ2-1	TRBV5-6	TGTGCCAGCAGCTCCCCACAGGGGAGACCGGAGTTCTTC	CASSSPQGRPEFF
.	13	.	TRBJ2-3	TRBV29-1	TGCAGCGTTGCGGGGGGCAGCACAGATACGCAGTATTTT	CSVAGGSTDTQYF
.	13	.	TRBJ1-4	TRBV11-2	TGTGCCAGCAGCTTATTGGGGGATGAAAAACTGTTTTTT	CASSLLGDEKLFF
TRBD1	15	.	TRBJ1-4	TRBV2	TGTGCCAGCAGCCAACGGGACAGGTCTAATGAAAAACTGTTTTTT	CASSQRDRSNEKLFF
TRBD1	14	.	TRBJ2-5	TRBV29-1	TGCAGCGTGTGGCACCCCCGACAGGGAGAGACCCAGTACTTC	CSVWHPRQGETQYF
TRBD1	17	.	TRBJ2-1	TRBV4-1	TGCGCCAGCAGCCAAGGTTACGGACAGGGGGCTTACAATGAGCAGTTCTTC	CASSQGYGQGAYNEQFF
TRBD1	15	many	TRBJ1-4	TRBV25-1	TGTGCCAGCAGTTCGCCTGAGGACAGGGGACGGGGACTGTTTTTT	CASSSPEDRGRGLFF
.	17	.	TRBJ1-1	TRBV4-3	TGCGCCAGCAGCCAACCTAACCCGGGACACTTGAACACTGAAGCTTTCTTT	CASSQPNPGHLNTEAFF
.	15	few	TRBJ2-7	TRBV10-3	TGTGCCATCAGAGTGGAGGGGGAAAGGGGCTACGAGCAGTACTTC	CAIRVEGERGYEQYF
.	13	few	TRBJ1-2	TRBV6-6	TGTGCCAGCAGACCCGACACCCACTATGGCTACACCTTC	CASRPDTHYGYTF
.	13	.	TRBJ2-6	TRBV29-1	TGCAGCGTGGCAGGGGTAGGGGCCAACGTCCTGACTTTC	CSVAGVGANVLTF
.	13	.	TRBJ2-6	TRBV29-1	TGCAGCGCTCAGGGGTCCGGGGCCAACGTCCTGACTTTC	CSAQGSGANVLTF
.	13	few	TRBJ2-1	TRBV13	TGTGCCAGCAGCCCCGTATCGGACAATGAGCAGTTCTTC	CASSPVSDNEQFF
TRBD1	14	.	TRBJ1-2	TRBV2	TGTGCCAGCAGTGATAGGGACAGAGCTGATGGCTACACCTTC	CASSDRDRADGYTF
TRBD2	11	few	TRBJ2-7	TRBV11-2	TGTGCCAGCAGGACTAGCGGGGGGGCAAACTTC	CASRTSGGANF
TRBD2	14	few	TRBJ2-7	TRBV30	TGTGCCTGGGACAACCTTCGGGGGGCCTACGAGCAGTACTTC	CAWDNLRGAYEQYF
TRBD2	15	.	TRBJ2-3	TRBV2	TGTGCCAGCAGTAGGGGTAGCGGGGGACCAGATACGCAGTATTTT	CASSRGSGGPDTQYF
.	14	.	TRBJ2-2	TRBV11-2	TGTGCCAGCAGCTTAGGCTCTTACACCGGGGAGCTGTTTTTT	CASSLGSYTGELFF
.	13	.	TRBJ2-7	TRBV9	TGTGCCAGCAGCGCAGGGAACCACTACGAGCAGTACTTC	CASSAGNHYEQYF
.	14	.	TRBJ1-1	TRBV9	TGTGCCAGCAGCCTTTACAGGGAAAACACTGAAGCTTTCTTT	CASSLYRENTEAFF
.	14	.	TRBJ2-3	TRBV7-8	TGTGCCAGCAGCTTAATCGAGCCCACAGATACGCAGTATTTT	CASSLIEPTDTQYF
TRBD1	15	few	TRBJ2-2	TRBV11-2	TGTGCCAGCAGCCCAGGACAGGGATCCACCGGGGAGCTGTTTTTT	CASSPGQGSTGELFF
.	15	.	TRBJ2-6	TRBV5-6	TGTGCCAGCAGCCTGGTGAACTCTGGGGCCAACGTCCTGACTTTC	CASSLVNSGANVLTF
.	12	.	TRBJ2-7	TRBV29-1	TGCAGCGTTGTCCTAGTGGACTACGAGCAGTACTTC	CSVVLVDYEQYF
.	15	.	TRBJ2-1	TRBV11-2	TGTGCCAGCAGCTTAGTTTCGGACCCCGGCGATGAGCAGTTCTTC	CASSLVSDPGDEQFF
.	12	.	TRBJ2-7	TRBV5-6	TGTGCCAGCAGCCCCGACTCCTACGAGCAGTACTTC	CASSPDSYEQYF
.	14	.	TRBJ1-4	TRBV5-1	TGCGCCAGCAGCGAGGGGTGGGCTAATGAAAAACTGTTTTTT	CASSEGWANEKLFF
TRBD2	17	.	TRBJ2-1	TRBV11-2	TGTGCCAGCAGGCAAGCACGGGGGACTAGCAAAACCAATGAGCAGTTCTTC	CASRQARGTSKTNEQFF